This record covers a single TCR beta chain. Profiled with immunoSEQ multiplex PCR; TCRdb holds only in-frame clones, not every one. The data show about 50,000 clones, with roughly 92% seen just once and around 0.73% held by the top ten. Germline CDR1 is SGHRS and CDR2 is YFSETQ. V gave up 2 bases and J gave up 6 bases, with 17 bases separating them. This CDR3 spans 15 amino acids. This record belongs to a study of T cell changes during pregnancy in multiple sclerosis. The clonotype comes from a female donor with multiple sclerosis, enrolled in a pregnancy study. Material: CD4+ T cells from peripheral blood mononuclear cells, obtained in the third trimester of pregnancy. The chain joins TRBV5-1 to TRBJ1-1; D is possibly TRBD1 (5 bases). The CDR3: CASSFLQGILAEAFF. CDR3 nucleotides: TGCGCCAGCAGCTTTCTCCAGGGTATCTTAGCTGAAGCTTTCTTT.